The T cell receptor beta chain under discussion was sequenced for a study of CDR3 diversity in severe acne. The CDR3 spans 11 residues. Germline CDR1 reads MNHEY; CDR2 reads SVGAGI. V lost 11 bases and J 2 bases, leaving 10 bases between the germline ends. TCRdb called the PCR reads again in MiXCR, with one record for every CDR3 protein. The sample lists about 84,000 distinct CDR3 sequences; about 54% were seen once. Sequencing input: blood. The chain recombines TRBV6-5 with TRBJ2-7; TRBD2 might be the D (6 bases). The receptor was derived from a male donor in good health, without acne. CDR3 protein: CAARRAYEQYF. DNA for the CDR3: TGTGCCGCGCGGAGGGCCTACGAGCAGTACTTC.